What follows is one TCR beta chain and its context. Antigen specificity is unknown. This CDR3 is also generated by other DNA sequences in the sample. With 4 bases removed from V and 1 base from J, the gap between germline ends came to 15 bases. CDR3 length: 16 residues. Germline lookup yields CDR1 SGHRS and CDR2 YFSETQ. The data originate from a study of shared clonotypes between healthy human individuals. This table comes from immunoSEQ multiplex PCR, and its TCRdb copy is limited to in-frame clones, with some not included. The sample has 2 million to 2.5 million clones, nearly 97% seen once. Whole-study findings and limits: Unshared clonotypes carried lower generation probabilities than those common to all four donors. Generally, estimated richness proved larger in naive subsets than it did in memory subsets.

Sample: naive CD4+ T cells sorted from blood. This sample's subset: CD45RA+ positively selected. The sequence was obtained from a young man in good health. The V call is TRBV5-1, the J call TRBJ2-1; a weak D match, TRBD1 (8 bases). The CDR3 region is CASSPDREGSYNEQFF. In DNA, the CDR3 is TGCGCCAGCAGCCCGGACAGGGAGGGATCCTACAATGAGCAGTTCTTC.